Below are 24 T cell receptor beta chains sequenced from a single sample in a study of blood T cell repertoires in COVID-19. Some clones are missing from TCRdb's copy, which holds only in-frame ones; the method was immunoSEQ multiplex PCR. The table includes about 190,000 clones, approximately 91% detected once. The source material was peripheral blood. Source of these receptors: a woman in her 40s who had recovered from COVID-19.

The chain couples TRBV7-2 to TRBJ2-1, with D maybe TRBD1 (5 bases). Trimming cost V 2 bases and J 2 bases, with 16 bases left between them. The CDR3 spans 17 residues. CDR1 is SGHTA and CDR2 is FQGNSA in the germline V gene. CDR3 in amino acids: CASSLLGQVRTYNEQFF. For the CDR3, the DNA is TGTGCCAGCAGCTTACTGGGGCAGGTCAGAACCTACAATGAGCAGTTCTTC.

This chain joins TRBV18 and TRBJ2-7, with no clear D. The length of the CDR3 is 14 residues. V dropped 2 bases and J dropped 0 bases, with 8 bases sitting between them. The germline V gene encodes CDR1 KGHSH and CDR2 LQKENI. This CDR3 is CASSPNMASYEQYF. CDR3 sequence (DNA): TGTGCCAGCTCACCAAATATGGCCTCCTACGAGCAGTACTTC.

The chain employs TRBV29-1 and TRBJ2-3; tentatively, D is TRBD2 (7 bases). The V gene lost 3 bases and the J gene lost 9 bases, with 13 bases spanning the gap. CDR1 is SQVTM, CDR2 ANQGSEA, per germline. The length of the CDR3 is 12 residues. CDR3 coding DNA: TGCAGCGTTGATGGGGGCGGGAGAACGCAGTATTTT. Encoded protein: CSVDGGGRTQYF.

The V and J genes are TRBV30 and TRBJ1-5, with D tentatively TRBD1 (5 bases). The V gene lost 5 bases and the J gene lost 3 bases, with 11 bases spanning the gap. Per the germline V gene, CDR1 is GTSNPN and CDR2 is SVGIG (reference sequence). The CDR3 covers 13 residues. This CDR3 is CAWGGGVNQPQHF. As DNA, the CDR3 is TGTGCCTGGGGGGGAGGGGTCAATCAGCCCCAGCATTTT.

The gene calls are TRBV12-5 and TRBJ2-2, with 7 bases fitting TRBD1. Germline assignment: CDR1 LGHNT and CDR2 FRNRAP. J was trimmed by 0 bases and V by 6 bases; bases with no gene match: 4. The CDR3 covers 15 residues. CDR3 region: CASGTGTANTGELFF. The CDR3 nucleotides read TGTGCTAGTGGGACGGGGACAGCGAACACCGGGGAGCTGTTTTTT.

This chain uses TRBV7-8 with TRBJ1-1; 8 nucleotides match TRBD1. V dropped 5 bases and J dropped 1; count of bases not matched to a gene: 6. This CDR3 is built from 15 residues. CDR1 SGHVS and CDR2 FQNEAQ come from the germline V gene. The CDR3 DNA reads TGTGCCAGCAGCCTACGACAGGGGAAGAACACTGAAGCTTTCTTT. Its translation is CASSLRQGKNTEAFF.

The V gene is TRBV27, the J gene TRBJ1-1; 10 nucleotides align to TRBD1. Trimming cost V 7 bases and J 1 base; bases outside gene matches: 9. Germline CDR1 reads MNHEY; CDR2 reads SMNVEV (reference sequence). The CDR3 covers 16 residues. The CDR3 region has the DNA TGTGCCAGCATCACATGGGGACAGGGGAGGAACACTGAAGCTTTCTTT. Its translation is CASITWGQGRNTEAFF.

This chain links TRBV9 with TRBJ2-5, with TRBD2 as a possible D gene (6 bases). CDR3 length equals 13 residues. Germline V gene lookup returns CDR1 SGDLS and CDR2 YYNGEE. Trimming pared 1 base from V and 5 bases from J, leaving 9 bases between. CDR3: CASSVTGEETQYF. The CDR3 DNA sequence: TGTGCCAGCAGCGTAACGGGGGAGGAGACCCAGTACTTC. Full variable domain (rest looked up from reference TRBV9 and TRBJ2-5): DSGVTQTPKHLITATGQRVTLRCSPRSGDLSVYWYQQSLDQGLQFLIQYYNGEERAKGNILERFSAQQFPDLHSELNLSSLELGDSALYFCASSVTGEETQYFGPGTRLLVL.

The chain is built from TRBV19 and TRBJ2-1; 9 bases fit TRBD1. Trimming took 9 bases from V and 7 from J; bases not matched to a gene: 7. The V gene's germline CDR1 is LNHDA and CDR2 SQIVND (reference sequence). The CDR3 spans 13 residues. The CDR3 region is CASRDRVMNEQFF. CDR3 bases: TGTGCCAGCCGGGACAGGGTCATGAATGAGCAGTTCTTC.

The V gene is TRBV11-1, the J gene TRBJ1-2, with TRBD1 matching over 11 bases. Trimming cost V 6 bases and J 3 bases; bases outside gene matches: 3. Germline V gene sequence: CDR1 SGHAT, CDR2 FQDESV (reference sequence). This CDR3 has 14 amino acids. The CDR3 region is CASRRTGGDYGYTF. CDR3 DNA sequence: TGTGCCAGCAGGCGGACAGGGGGCGACTATGGCTACACCTTC. Together with reference TRBV11-1 and TRBJ1-2, the CDR3 gives the full variable domain: EAEVAQSPRYKITEKSQAVAFWCDPISGHATLYWYRQILGQGPELLVQFQDESVVDDSQLPKDRFSAERLKGVDSTLKIQPAELGDSAMYLCASRRTGGDYGYTFGSGTRLTVV.

The rearrangement joins TRBV19 to TRBJ2-5; 12 positions agree with TRBD2. The CDR3 is 16 residues long. V lost 4 bases and J lost 0; bases outside the gene matches: 3. From germline, CDR1 is LNHDA and CDR2 SQIVND (reference sequence). CDR3 sequence reads: CASSRGTSGYQETQYF. The CDR3 DNA is TGTGCCAGTAGTAGGGGGACTAGCGGGTACCAAGAGACCCAGTACTTC.

V gene TRBV5-1 combines with J gene TRBJ1-4; no reliable D call. Germline values: CDR1 SGHRS, CDR2 YFSETQ. V lost 5 bases and J lost 4, with 6 bases in between. The CDR3 loop spans 12 amino acids. The CDR3 DNA is TGCGCCAGCAGGGAGGTTAATGAAAAACTGTTTTTT. The encoded protein is CASREVNEKLFF. The full variable domain, in which reference TRBV5-1 and TRBJ1-4 provide the parts outside the CDR3, is KAGVTQTPRYLIKTRGQQVTLSCSPISGHRSVSWYQQTPGQGLQFLFEYFSETQRNKGNFPGRFSGRQFSNSRSEMNVSTLELGDSALYLCASREVNEKLFFGSGTQLSVL.

This clone was seen once. V gene TRBV5-8 combines with J gene TRBJ1-4; 7 bases map to TRBD1. Germline V gene lookup returns CDR1 SGHTS and CDR2 YDEGEE. The junction had 18 bases not matched to a gene; V was cut back by 7 bases and J by 3 bases. The CDR3 spans 18 residues. CDR3 sequence (DNA): TGTGCCAGCGTCGCTCATTCAGGGGGGCTTGGAGCTAATGAAAAACTGTTTTTT. This translates into CASVAHSGGLGANEKLFF.

The rearrangement joins TRBV11-3 to TRBJ2-1, with 8 bases that match TRBD1. The J segment lost 7 bases and the V segment lost 5 bases, leaving 7 bases of the junction unmatched. Germline-derived CDR1 and CDR2 are SGHNT and YENEEA. The CDR3 has 14 residues. CDR3 nucleotides: TGTGCCAGCAGCCCCGGGACAGGAGGGAATGAGCAGTTCTTC. The encoded protein is CASSPGTGGNEQFF.

This clone has a single count. The chain is built from TRBV30 and TRBJ2-1; 7 bases agree with TRBD1. This CDR3 has 16 amino acids. The germline gives CDR1 GTSNPN, CDR2 SVGIG (reference sequence). Trimming at V came to 3 bases and at J to 3 bases, leaving 11 bases not matched to a gene. CDR3 in amino acids: CAWSAPLGQNYNEQFF. The CDR3 region has the DNA TGTGCCTGGAGCGCCCCATTGGGACAGAACTACAATGAGCAGTTCTTC.

The V and J genes are TRBV7-6 and TRBJ2-2; TRBD2 agrees at 10 bases. Germline V gene sequence: CDR1 SGHVS, CDR2 FNYEAQ. CDR3 size: 20 residues. V gave up 4 bases and J gave up 0 bases; unmatched junction bases: 14. The CDR3: CASSSIPKREGISNTGELFF. The CDR3 DNA reads as TGTGCCAGCAGCTCAATCCCGAAGCGGGAGGGGATTTCGAACACCGGGGAGCTGTTTTTT.

This sequence joins TRBV19 and TRBJ2-3; 8 bases align to TRBD2. CDR3 length: 15 amino acids. The V and J ends lost 5 bases and 6 bases, in that order; junction bases with no gene match: 10. Germline V CDR1 and CDR2: LNHDA, SQIVND (reference sequence). The CDR3 coding sequence is TGTGCCAGTAGTTATAGCGGGAACTCGTTCGATACGCAGTATTTT. Translated: CASSYSGNSFDTQYF.

This chain's CDR3 is CATQGGLASEAFF. In nucleotides, the CDR3 is TGTGCCACCCAAGGGGGCCTGGCATCTGAAGCTTTCTTT. This chain joins TRBV6-5 and TRBJ1-1, with TRBD1 matching 7 bases. The length of the CDR3 is 13 residues. Germline V gives CDR1 MNHEY, CDR2 SVGAGI. V shed 10 bases and J 6 bases; nucleotides not matched to a gene: 11.

This chain joins TRBV4-2 and TRBJ2-5, with 8 bases aligning to TRBD2. Germline lookup yields CDR1 LGHNA and CDR2 YNFKEQ. V lost 1 base and J lost 5; bases outside the gene matches: 6. This CDR3 spans 15 amino acids. The CDR3 loop reads CASSQVTPGGETQYF. The CDR3 region has the DNA TGTGCCAGCAGCCAAGTCACTCCGGGGGGGGAGACCCAGTACTTC.

This clone was observed a single time. The chain couples TRBV6-4 to TRBJ1-1; 8 bases are shared with TRBD1. Germline CDR1 is MRHNA and CDR2 is SNTAGT. With V trimmed by 2 bases and J by 13 bases, 6 bases remained unmatched. The CDR3 extends over 12 amino acids. The CDR3 nucleotides read TGTGCCAGCAGTGACCCCGGGGACAGGCGTTTCTTT. Protein sequence: CASSDPGDRRFF.

This chain links TRBV28 with TRBJ2-4, with D perhaps TRBD2 (6 bases). Trimming removed 2 bases at V and 13 bases at J, with 12 bases between. CDR3 length: 12 amino acids. Germline assignment: CDR1 MDHEN and CDR2 SYDVKM. For the CDR3, the DNA is TGTGCCAGCAGTTTAGGGACGGGACTCCAGTACTTC. Translating gives CASSLGTGLQYF.

The CDR3 is CATSYRDETQYF. CDR3 in DNA: TGTGCCACCAGCTACAGGGACGAGACCCAGTACTTC. V usage is TRBV15 and J usage is TRBJ2-5; a weak D match, TRBD1 (6 bases). CDR1 and CDR2 (germline): LNHNV, YYDKDF (reference sequence). The CDR3 is 12 amino acids. V shed 5 bases and J shed 5 bases, with 9 bases lying between them.

The chain has TRBV5-1 and TRBJ2-7, with D tentatively TRBD2 (5 bases). V lost 0 bases and J 10 bases, leaving 14 bases between the germline ends. Germline CDR1 SGHRS, CDR2 YFSETQ. The CDR3 loop spans 13 amino acids. The CDR3 sequence is CASSLGAGGEQYF. The CDR3 bases are TGCGCCAGCAGCTTGGGGGCGGGCGGCGAACAGTACTTC.

CDR3 DNA: TGTGCCAGCAGCTTGGGGACTAGCTCTCCCGAGCAGTACTTC. Amino acids: CASSLGTSSPEQYF. The J gene is TRBJ2-7, the V gene TRBV5-4, with TRBD2 matching over 8 bases. CDR1 and CDR2 from the germline V gene are SGHNT and YYREEE (reference sequence). Trimming removed 0 bases from V and 6 bases from J; junction bases left unmatched: 5. The CDR3 is 14 amino acids.